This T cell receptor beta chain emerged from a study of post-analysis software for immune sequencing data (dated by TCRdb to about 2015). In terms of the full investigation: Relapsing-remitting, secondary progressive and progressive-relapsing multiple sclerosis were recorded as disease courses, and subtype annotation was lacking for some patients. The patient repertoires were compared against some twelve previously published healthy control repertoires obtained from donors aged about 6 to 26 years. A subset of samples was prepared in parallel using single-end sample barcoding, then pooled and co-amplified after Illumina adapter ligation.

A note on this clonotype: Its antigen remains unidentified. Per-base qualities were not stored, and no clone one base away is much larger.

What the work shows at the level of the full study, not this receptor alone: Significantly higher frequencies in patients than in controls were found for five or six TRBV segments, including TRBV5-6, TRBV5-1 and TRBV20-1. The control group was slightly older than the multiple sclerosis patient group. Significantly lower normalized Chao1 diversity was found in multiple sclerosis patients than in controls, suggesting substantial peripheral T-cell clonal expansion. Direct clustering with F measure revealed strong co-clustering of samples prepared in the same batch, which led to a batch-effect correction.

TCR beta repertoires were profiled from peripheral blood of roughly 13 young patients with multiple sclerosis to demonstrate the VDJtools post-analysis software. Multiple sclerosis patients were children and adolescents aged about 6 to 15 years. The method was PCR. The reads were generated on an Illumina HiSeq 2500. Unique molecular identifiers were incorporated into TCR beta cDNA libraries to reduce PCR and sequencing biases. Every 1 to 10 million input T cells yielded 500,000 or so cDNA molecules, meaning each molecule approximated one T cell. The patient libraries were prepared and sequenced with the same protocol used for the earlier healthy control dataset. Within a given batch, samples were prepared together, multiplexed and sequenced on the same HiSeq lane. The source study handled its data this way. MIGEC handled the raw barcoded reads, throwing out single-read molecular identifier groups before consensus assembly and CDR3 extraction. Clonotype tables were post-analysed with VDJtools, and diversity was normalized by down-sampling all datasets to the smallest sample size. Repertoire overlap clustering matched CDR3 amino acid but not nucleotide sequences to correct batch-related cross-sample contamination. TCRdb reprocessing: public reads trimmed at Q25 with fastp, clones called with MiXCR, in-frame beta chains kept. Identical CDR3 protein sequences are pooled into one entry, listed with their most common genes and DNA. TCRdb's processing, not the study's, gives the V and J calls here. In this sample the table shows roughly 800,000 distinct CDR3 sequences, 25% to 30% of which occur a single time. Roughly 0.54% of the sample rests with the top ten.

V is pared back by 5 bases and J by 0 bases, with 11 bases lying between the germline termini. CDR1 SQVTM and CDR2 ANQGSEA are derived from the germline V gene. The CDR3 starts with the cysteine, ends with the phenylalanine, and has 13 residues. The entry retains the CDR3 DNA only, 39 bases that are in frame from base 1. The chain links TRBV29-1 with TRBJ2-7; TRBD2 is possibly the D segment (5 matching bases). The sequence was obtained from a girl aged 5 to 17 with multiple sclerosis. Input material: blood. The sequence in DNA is TGCAGCGTTCGGACGAGGGCCTCCTACGAGCAGTACTTC. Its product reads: CSVRTRASYEQYF.